The 9 T cell receptor beta chains given below trace back to one sample, sequenced in a study of naive and memory T cell subsets. The SP2 primer and nested alpha and beta constant region primers amplified ligated cDNA in four rounds. TCRdb re-called the 5' RACE reads through MiXCR, storing one row per CDR3 protein. The table records some 60,000 distinct CDR3 sequences, approximately 8% of them present only once. The library had UMIs added by 3' ligation of an oligonucleotide to TCR cDNA. These receptors all come from a female donor in good health.

The table lists this clonotype with a few counts. The chain uses TRBV2 and TRBJ1-6, with 7 bases aligning to TRBD1. The germline V gene encodes CDR1 SNHLY and CDR2 FYNNEI. CDR3 length equals 15 residues. J was trimmed by 8 bases and V by 5 bases; bases with no gene match: 9. DNA of the CDR3: TGTGCCAGCAGTCTCCGGACAGGCGCCGATTCACCCCTCCACTTT. Amino acid sequence: CASSLRTGADSPLHF.

The sample holds a few counts of this clonotype. V usage is TRBV2 and J usage is TRBJ1-1, with 7 bases aligning to TRBD1. After removal of 6 bases from V and 0 bases from J, the junction contained 4 bases not matched to a gene. Germline V gene sequence: CDR1 SNHLY, CDR2 FYNNEI. The CDR3 has 14 amino acids. Written as DNA, the CDR3 is TGTGCCAGCAGAGACAGGGTCGTGAACACTGAAGCTTTCTTT. Translation: CASRDRVVNTEAFF.

This clonotype has a handful of counts. This chain links TRBV3-1 with TRBJ2-5; no clear D. Between the trimmed V and J ends, which lost 2 bases and 5 bases, there was a span of 6 bases. The CDR3 is 12 amino acids. The V gene's germline CDR1 is LGHDT and CDR2 YNNKEL (reference sequence). DNA of the CDR3: TGTGCCAGCAGCCAATCCGGGGAGACCCAGTACTTC. This translates into CASSQSGETQYF.

The V gene is TRBV28, the J gene TRBJ2-7; D remains unclear. The CDR3 loop spans 14 amino acids. The V gene's germline CDR1 is MDHEN and CDR2 SYDVKM. Trimming took 3 bases from V and 6 from J, leaving 15 bases between them. CDR3 residues: CASSFSPRFSEQYF. The CDR3 DNA follows: TGTGCCAGCAGTTTCAGTCCCCGCTTTTCCGAGCAGTACTTC.

The V call is TRBV6-6, the J call TRBJ2-7, with D unclear. Germline CDR1 and CDR2: MNHNY and SVGAGI (reference sequence). This CDR3 spans 12 amino acids. V was shortened by 5 bases and J by 2 bases, with 7 bases between the two germline ends. The CDR3 sequence: CASSPSPYEQYF. CDR3 nucleotides: TGTGCCAGCAGTCCCTCTCCCTACGAGCAGTACTTC.

Many counts were recorded for this clonotype. V gene TRBV12-3 or TRBV12-4 combines with J gene TRBJ1-3; D is ambiguous. CDR3 length: 12 amino acids. V was trimmed by 8 bases and J by 3 bases, leaving 8 bases between them. The CDR3, as DNA: TGTGCCAGCGATTTTCGTGGAAACACCATATATTTT. Protein sequence: CASDFRGNTIYF.

This clonotype was observed many times. The DNA of the CDR3 is TGTGCCAGCAGCTTACAGGGGTCTCTTGTTTGGCGTGGCTACACCTTC. Its protein product is CASSLQGSLVWRGYTF. The chain links TRBV12-3 or TRBV12-4 to TRBJ1-2; 7 nucleotides align to TRBD1. The CDR3 length is 16 residues. The J segment lost 7 bases and the V segment lost 6 bases, leaving 17 bases of the junction unmatched.

V usage is TRBV29-1 and J usage is TRBJ2-1, with D uncertain. The CDR3 covers 14 residues. The V gene lost 5 bases and the J gene lost 3 bases, with 14 bases spanning the gap. The germline V gene encodes CDR1 SQVTM and CDR2 ANQGSEA. The CDR3 region has the DNA TGCAGCGTTAGGTTAATAGGGTACTACAATGAGCAGTTCTTC. Its translation is CSVRLIGYYNEQFF.

The rearrangement uses TRBV4-1 and TRBJ1-2; D is undetermined. Trimming took off 1 base at V and 4 bases at J, with 16 bases between the two ends. The CDR3 runs 16 residues. Germline loops: CDR1 MGHRA, CDR2 YSYEKL. CDR3 in amino acids: CASSQAPTTYSYGYTF. CDR3 nucleotide sequence: TGCGCCAGCAGCCAAGCGCCGACAACCTACAGCTATGGCTACACCTTC.